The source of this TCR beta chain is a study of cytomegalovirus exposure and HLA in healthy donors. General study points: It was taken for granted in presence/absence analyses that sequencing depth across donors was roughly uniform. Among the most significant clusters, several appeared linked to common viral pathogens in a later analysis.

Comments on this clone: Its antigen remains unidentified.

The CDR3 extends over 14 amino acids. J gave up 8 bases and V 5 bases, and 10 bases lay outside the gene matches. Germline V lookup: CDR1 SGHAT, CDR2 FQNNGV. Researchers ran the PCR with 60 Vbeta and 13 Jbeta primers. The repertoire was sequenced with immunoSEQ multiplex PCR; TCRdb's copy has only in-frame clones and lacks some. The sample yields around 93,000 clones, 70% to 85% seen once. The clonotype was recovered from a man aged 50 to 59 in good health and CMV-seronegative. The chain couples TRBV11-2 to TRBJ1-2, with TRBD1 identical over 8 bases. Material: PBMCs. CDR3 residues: CASSTWTGLQGYTF. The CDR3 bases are TGTGCCAGCAGCACCTGGACAGGGCTACAGGGCTACACCTTC.